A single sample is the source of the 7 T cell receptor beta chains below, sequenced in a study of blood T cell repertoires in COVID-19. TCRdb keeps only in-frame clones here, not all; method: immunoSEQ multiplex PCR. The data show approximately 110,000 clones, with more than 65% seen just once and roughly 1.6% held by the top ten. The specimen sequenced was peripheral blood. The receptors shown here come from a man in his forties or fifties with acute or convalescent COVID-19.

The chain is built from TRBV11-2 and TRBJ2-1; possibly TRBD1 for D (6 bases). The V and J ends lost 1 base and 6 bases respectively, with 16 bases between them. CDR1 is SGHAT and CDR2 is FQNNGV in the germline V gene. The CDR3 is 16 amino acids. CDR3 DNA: TGTGCCAGCAGCTTAGCGGGTTCAGGGGTGGCCAATGAGCAGTTCTTC. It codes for CASSLAGSGVANEQFF.

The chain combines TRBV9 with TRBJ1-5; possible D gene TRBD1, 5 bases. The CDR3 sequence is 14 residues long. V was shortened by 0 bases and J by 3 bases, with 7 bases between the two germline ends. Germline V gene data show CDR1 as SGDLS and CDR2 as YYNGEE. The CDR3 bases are TGTGCCAGCAGCGTAGGGGACTCCAATCAGCCCCAGCATTTT. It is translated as CASSVGDSNQPQHF. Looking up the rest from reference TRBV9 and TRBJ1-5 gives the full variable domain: DSGVTQTPKHLITATGQRVTLRCSPRSGDLSVYWYQQSLDQGLQFLIQYYNGEERAKGNILERFSAQQFPDLHSELNLSSLELGDSALYFCASSVGDSNQPQHFGDGTRLSIL.

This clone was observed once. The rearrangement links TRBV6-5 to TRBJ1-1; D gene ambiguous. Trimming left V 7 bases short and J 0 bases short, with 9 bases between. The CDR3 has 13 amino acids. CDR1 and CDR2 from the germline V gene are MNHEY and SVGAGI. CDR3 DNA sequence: TGTGCCAGCATCGGGATTTTGAACACTGAAGCTTTCTTT. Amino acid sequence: CASIGILNTEAFF.

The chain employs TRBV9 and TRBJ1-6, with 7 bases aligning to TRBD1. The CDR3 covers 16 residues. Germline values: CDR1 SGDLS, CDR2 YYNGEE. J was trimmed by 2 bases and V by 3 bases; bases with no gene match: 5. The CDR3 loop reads CASSARQGTYNSPLHF. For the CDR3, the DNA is TGTGCCAGCAGCGCCAGACAGGGAACCTATAATTCACCCCTCCACTTT.

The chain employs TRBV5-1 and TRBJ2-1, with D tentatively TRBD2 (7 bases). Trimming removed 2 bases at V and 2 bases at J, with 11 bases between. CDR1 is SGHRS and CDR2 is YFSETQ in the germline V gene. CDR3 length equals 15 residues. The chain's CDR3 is CASSLRGAAYNEQFF. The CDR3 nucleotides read TGCGCCAGCAGCTTACGGGGGGCCGCCTACAATGAGCAGTTCTTC.

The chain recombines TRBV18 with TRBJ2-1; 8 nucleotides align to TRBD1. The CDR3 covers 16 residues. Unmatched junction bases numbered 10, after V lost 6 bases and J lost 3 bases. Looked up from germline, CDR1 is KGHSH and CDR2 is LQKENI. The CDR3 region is CASSDTGTGGYNEQFF. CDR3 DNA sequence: TGTGCCAGCTCGGACACCGGGACAGGAGGCTACAATGAGCAGTTCTTC.

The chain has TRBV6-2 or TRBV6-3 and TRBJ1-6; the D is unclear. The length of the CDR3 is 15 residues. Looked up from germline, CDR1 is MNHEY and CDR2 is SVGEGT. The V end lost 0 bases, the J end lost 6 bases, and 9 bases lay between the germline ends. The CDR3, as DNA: TGTGCCAGCAGTTACTCCAATCTCGGTAATTCACCCCTCCACTTT. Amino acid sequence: CASSYSNLGNSPLHF.